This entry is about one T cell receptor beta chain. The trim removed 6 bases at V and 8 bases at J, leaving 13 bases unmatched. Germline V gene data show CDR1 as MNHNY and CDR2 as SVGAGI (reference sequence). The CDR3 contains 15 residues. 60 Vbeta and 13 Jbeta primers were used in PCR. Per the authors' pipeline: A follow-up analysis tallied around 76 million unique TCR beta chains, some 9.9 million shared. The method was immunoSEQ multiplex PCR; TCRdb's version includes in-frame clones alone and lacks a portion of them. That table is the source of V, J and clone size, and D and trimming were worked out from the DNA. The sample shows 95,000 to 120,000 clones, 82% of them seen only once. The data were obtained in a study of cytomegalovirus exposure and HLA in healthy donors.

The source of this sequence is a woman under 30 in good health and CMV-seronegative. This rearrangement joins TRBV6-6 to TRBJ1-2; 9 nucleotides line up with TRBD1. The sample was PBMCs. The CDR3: CASSDNRDRVQGYTF. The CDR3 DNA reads TGTGCCAGCAGCGACAACCGGGACAGGGTGCAAGGCTACACCTTC.